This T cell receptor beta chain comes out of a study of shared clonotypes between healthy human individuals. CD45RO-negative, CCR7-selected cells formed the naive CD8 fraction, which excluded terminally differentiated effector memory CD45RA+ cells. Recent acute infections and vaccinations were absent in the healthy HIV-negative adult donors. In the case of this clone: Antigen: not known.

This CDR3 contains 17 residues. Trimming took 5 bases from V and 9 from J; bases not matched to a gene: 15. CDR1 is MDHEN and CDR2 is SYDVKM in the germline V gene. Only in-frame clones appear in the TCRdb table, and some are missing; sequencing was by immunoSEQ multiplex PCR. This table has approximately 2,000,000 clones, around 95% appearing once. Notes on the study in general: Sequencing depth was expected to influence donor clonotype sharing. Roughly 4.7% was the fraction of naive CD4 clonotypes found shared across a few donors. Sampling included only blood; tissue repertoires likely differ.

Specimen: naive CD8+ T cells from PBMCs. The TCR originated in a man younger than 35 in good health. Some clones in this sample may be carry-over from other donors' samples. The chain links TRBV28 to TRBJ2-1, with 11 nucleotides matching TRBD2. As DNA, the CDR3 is TGTGCCAGCAGTCCCCGGGGTGTGTTAGCGGGAGGGACTGAGCAGTTCTTC. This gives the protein CASSPRGVLAGGTEQFF.